The 26 T cell receptor beta chains below were found in one sample sequenced in a study of T-cell memory formation after mild COVID-19. In TCRdb, the 5' RACE reads were re-called with MiXCR into one record per CDR3 protein. Here the sample spans about 270,000 distinct CDR3 sequences, approximately 18% being singletons. The material sequenced was PBMCs or a T cell subset sorted from them (not recorded which). The receptor source for this set is a man between 18 and 35 years old who had mild COVID-19 (a few samples of this study predate the infection). Cell type and time point are not known.

The chain uses TRBV10-3 and TRBJ1-2; the D gene is possibly TRBD1 (5 bases). The V gene's germline CDR1 is ENHRY and CDR2 SYGVKD. The CDR3 has 14 amino acids. Between the trimmed V and J ends, which lost 7 bases and 2 bases, there was a span of 14 bases. The CDR3 DNA sequence: TGTGCCATCACCCCCCTGGCAGGGAACTATGGCTACACCTTC. Translation: CAITPLAGNYGYTF.

This clonotype was seen more than once but under ten times. This chain links TRBV7-9 with TRBJ2-3; perhaps TRBD2 as D (6 bases). Germline CDR1 and CDR2: SEHNR and FQNEAQ (reference sequence). CDR3 length: 18 residues. The V end lost 1 base, the J end lost 4 bases, and 21 bases lay between the germline ends. The CDR3 DNA is TGTGCCAGCAGCTTAGGCACGATGACTCTTACTAGCCCAGATACGCAGTATTTT. Translated, it gives CASSLGTMTLTSPDTQYF.

This clonotype was seen a handful of times. This chain connects TRBV4-1 to TRBJ1-4; D not certain. The germline V gene encodes CDR1 MGHRA and CDR2 YSYEKL. The CDR3 loop spans 15 amino acids. V shed 6 bases and J shed 2 bases, with 13 bases lying between them. CDR3 DNA: TGCGCCAGCAGGGGCAAAGGGAGGACTAATGAAAAACTGTTTTTT. Its translation is CASRGKGRTNEKLFF.

The CDR3 spells CATIKDSYNEQFF. The CDR3 DNA reads TGTGCCACGATAAAGGACAGTTACAATGAGCAGTTCTTC. The chain combines TRBV12-3 or TRBV12-4 with TRBJ2-1, with D possibly matching TRBD1 (6 bases). This CDR3 is 13 amino acids long. V gave up 10 bases and J gave up 4 bases, with 14 bases separating them.

The chain has TRBV20-1 and TRBJ2-7; perhaps TRBD2 as D (6 bases). Per the germline V gene, CDR1 is DFQATT and CDR2 is SNEGSKA (reference sequence). Between the trimmed V and J ends, which lost 5 bases and 7 bases, there was a span of 15 bases. CDR3 length: 12 amino acids. For the CDR3, the DNA is TGCAGTGCTCGTCAGAGGGACTGGGAGCAGTACTTC. It encodes CSARQRDWEQYF.

The chain recombines TRBV29-1 with TRBJ1-1; 8 positions match TRBD1. Per germline, CDR1 SQVTM and CDR2 ANQGSEA. There are 18 residues in the CDR3. V shed 6 bases and J 0 bases; nucleotides not matched to a gene: 18. CDR3 in amino acids: CSVPIWDRYFRLNTEAFF. The CDR3 DNA follows: TGCAGCGTGCCGATATGGGACAGGTATTTTCGTTTGAACACTGAAGCTTTCTTT. The whole variable domain, remainder taken from reference TRBV29-1 and TRBJ1-1, is SAVISQKPSRDICQRGTSLTIQCQVDSQVTMMFWYRQQPGQSLTLIATANQGSEATYESGFVIDKFPISRPNLTFSTLTVSNMSPEDSSIYLCSVPIWDRYFRLNTEAFFGQGTRLTVV.

The V call is TRBV29-1, the J call TRBJ2-2; D call uncertain. This CDR3 spans 14 amino acids. Trimming left V 4 bases short and J 4 bases short, with 13 bases between. The germline CDR1 and CDR2 sequences are SQVTM and ANQGSEA. CDR3: CSVAPSSSTGELFF. For the CDR3, the DNA is TGCAGCGTTGCTCCCAGTAGTTCCACCGGGGAGCTGTTTTTT.

The chain's CDR3 is CASSQVGLAGTYQETQYF. In nucleotides, the CDR3 is TGTGCCAGCAGCCAAGTCGGGCTAGCGGGGACGTACCAAGAGACCCAGTACTTC. V and J are TRBV4-2 and TRBJ2-5; 9 nucleotides agree with TRBD2. After removal of 1 base from V and 0 bases from J, the junction contained 9 bases not matched to a gene. The CDR3 is 18 residues long. CDR1 is LGHNA and CDR2 is YNFKEQ in the germline V gene.

This clonotype appeared many times. This chain joins TRBV7-9 and TRBJ2-1, with D unclear. The V gene's germline CDR1 is SEHNR and CDR2 FQNEAQ (reference sequence). The CDR3 extends over 16 amino acids. The germline V and J ends were trimmed by 2 bases and 0 bases, with 11 bases remaining between them. The CDR3 spells CASSLLLISSYNEQFF. The DNA for the CDR3 is TGTGCCAGCAGCTTATTATTGATCAGCTCCTACAATGAGCAGTTCTTC.

The chain uses TRBV7-9 and TRBJ2-5; maybe TRBD2 (6 bases). Germline V CDR1 and CDR2: SEHNR, FQNEAQ (reference sequence). V lost 5 bases to trimming and J lost 7 bases, with 23 bases between them. The CDR3 consists of 16 residues. CDR3 in amino acids: CASSRRDEPLGGTQYF. The CDR3 region has the DNA TGTGCCAGCAGCCGGAGGGACGAGCCCCTTGGTGGGACCCAGTACTTC.

Only a few counts were recorded for this clonotype. V and J are TRBV9 and TRBJ1-4; 7 nucleotides line up with TRBD1. The V gene's germline CDR1 is SGDLS and CDR2 YYNGEE. The CDR3 has 17 residues. The V segment lost 0 bases and the J segment 5 bases; nucleotides outside the gene matches: 10. CDR3 bases: TGTGCCAGCAGCGTAGCTACGTGGACAGGTGGCAATGAAAAACTGTTTTTT. Protein sequence: CASSVATWTGGNEKLFF.

The J gene is TRBJ1-5, the V gene TRBV10-3; TRBD1 might be the D (6 bases). V lost 2 bases, J lost 9 bases, and 14 bases lay in between. Germline lookup yields CDR1 ENHRY and CDR2 SYGVKD. CDR3 length: 14 amino acids. The CDR3 nucleotides read TGTGCCATCAGTGAGACAGACGGGGGCGGGCCCCAGCATTTT. Residues: CAISETDGGGPQHF.

The chain recombines TRBV5-1 with TRBJ2-3; D assignment may be TRBD1 or TRBD2 (6 bases each). Germline assignment: CDR1 SGHRS and CDR2 YFSETQ. V was trimmed by 1 base and J by 4 bases, leaving 10 bases between them. The CDR3 has 14 amino acids. For the CDR3, the DNA is TGCGCCAGCAGCTTGACGGGGGCGGCAGATACGCAGTATTTT. It codes for CASSLTGAADTQYF.

The rearrangement uses TRBV10-3 and TRBJ2-3; the D is unclear. This CDR3 comprises 14 residues. Deletions cut 7 bases from V and 1 base from J, with 12 bases between. Germline CDR1 ENHRY, CDR2 SYGVKD. The CDR3 protein is CAIKDPLGTDTQYF. The CDR3 nucleotides read TGTGCCATCAAAGACCCACTGGGCACAGATACGCAGTATTTT.

The V gene is TRBV18, the J gene TRBJ2-5, with 9 nucleotides matching TRBD1. The V segment lost 3 bases and the J segment 2 bases; nucleotides outside the gene matches: 7. From germline, CDR1 is KGHSH and CDR2 LQKENI. CDR3 length: 16 residues. DNA of the CDR3: TGTGCCAGCTCACCTGGACAGGGGACAAAACAAGAGACCCAGTACTTC. Its protein is CASSPGQGTKQETQYF.

This chain joins TRBV6-5 and TRBJ2-6; D gene uncertain. Germline V gene lookup returns CDR1 MNHEY and CDR2 SVGAGI. V gave up 8 bases and J gave up 4 bases, with 18 bases separating them. The CDR3 runs 16 residues. The CDR3 sequence: CASSSNWGSGANVLTF. In nucleotides, the CDR3 is TGTGCCAGCTCTTCGAACTGGGGTAGCGGGGCCAACGTCCTGACTTTC.

The rearrangement links TRBV6-5 to TRBJ1-1; no firm D call. Germline CDR1 and CDR2: MNHEY and SVGAGI. V was trimmed by 0 bases and J by 0 bases, leaving 5 bases between them. The CDR3 covers 14 residues. The CDR3 region is CASSYSTLNTEAFF. The CDR3 region has the DNA TGTGCCAGCAGTTACTCAACTTTGAACACTGAAGCTTTCTTT.

This clonotype came up many times. This chain joins TRBV5-1 and TRBJ2-3; D gene ambiguous. Germline V gene data show CDR1 as SGHRS and CDR2 as YFSETQ. V was cut by 1 base and J by 4 bases, with 7 bases left in between. CDR3 size: 13 residues. CDR3 sequence (DNA): TGCGCCAGCAGCTTGACGGGTCCAGATACGCAGTATTTT. Residues: CASSLTGPDTQYF.

V usage is TRBV7-3 and J usage is TRBJ2-1; TRBD2 might be the D (5 bases). Trimming stripped 5 bases from V and 7 bases from J, with 15 bases between. CDR1 is SGHTA and CDR2 is FQGTGA in the germline V gene. The CDR3 has 14 amino acids. CDR3 in amino acids: CASSPPGLTNEQFF. The CDR3 DNA reads as TGTGCCAGCAGCCCTCCTGGACTGACTAATGAGCAGTTCTTC. Drawing the rest from reference TRBV7-3 and TRBJ2-1, the complete variable domain is GAGVSQTPSNKVTEKGKYVELRCDPISGHTALYWYRQSLGQGPEFLIYFQGTGAADDSGLPNDRFFAVRPEGSVSTLKIQRTERGDSAVYLCASSPPGLTNEQFFGPGTRLTVL.

This chain uses TRBV12-3 or TRBV12-4 with TRBJ2-1; TRBD1 might be the D (6 bases). This CDR3 has 13 residues. The V gene lost 6 bases and the J gene lost 6 bases, with 12 bases spanning the gap. CDR3 DNA: TGTGCCAGCAGGCAGGGGCGCATCAATGAGCAGTTCTTC. Its translation: CASRQGRINEQFF.

The gene calls are TRBV5-1 and TRBJ2-7, with TRBD1 as a possible D gene (7 bases). The CDR3 is 17 amino acids. In germline, CDR1 is SGHRS, CDR2 YFSETQ. V was trimmed by 4 bases and J by 0 bases, leaving 20 bases between them. CDR3 residues: CASSLHRGTESSYEQYV. In DNA form, the CDR3 reads TGCGCCAGCAGCCTCCACCGCGGGACAGAGTCCTCCTACGAGCAGTACGTC.

This clonotype was seen many times. V is TRBV4-3 and J is TRBJ2-3; 12 bases are shared with TRBD2. This CDR3 has 17 amino acids. Germline V gene lookup returns CDR1 LGHNA and CDR2 YSLEER. J gave up 3 bases and V 0 bases, and 4 bases lay outside the gene matches. CDR3 residues: CASSQELAGGPTDTQYF. The CDR3 DNA reads TGCGCCAGCAGCCAAGAACTAGCGGGGGGCCCGACAGATACGCAGTATTTT.

This clonotype was detected a few times. The CDR3 is CASSFHRGFYNEQFF. The CDR3 coding sequence is TGTGCCAGCAGCTTCCATAGGGGGTTCTACAATGAGCAGTTCTTC. V usage is TRBV7-9 and J usage is TRBJ2-1; tentatively, D is TRBD1 (6 bases). There are 15 residues in the CDR3. Germline loops: CDR1 SEHNR, CDR2 FQNEAQ (reference sequence). V lost 3 bases, J lost 3 bases, and 12 bases lay in between.

This clonotype was counted a few times. The chain has TRBV14 and TRBJ2-7; a weak D match, TRBD1 (5 bases). The CDR3 runs 13 residues. V lost 4 bases to trimming and J lost 3 bases, with 10 bases between them. CDR1 is SGHDN, CDR2 FVKESK, per germline. CDR3 sequence: CASSPLGDYEQYF. The CDR3 DNA follows: TGTGCCAGCAGCCCATTAGGGGACTACGAGCAGTACTTC.

CDR3 sequence reads: CASSPLAGGQPQHF. CDR3 in DNA: TGTGCCAGCAGCCCCCTGGCAGGGGGCCAGCCCCAGCATTTT. V is TRBV4-2 and J is TRBJ1-5; TRBD1 matches at 8 bases. Germline loops: CDR1 LGHNA, CDR2 YNFKEQ. The ends lost 4 bases at V and 7 bases at J; junction bases unmatched: 6. The CDR3 is made up of 14 amino acids.

In its sample, this clonotype was seen a few times. The chain combines TRBV27 with TRBJ2-3, with 7 bases matching TRBD2. The CDR3 length is 16 residues. Germline V gives CDR1 MNHEY, CDR2 SMNVEV (reference sequence). V was clipped by 2 bases and J by 1 base; unmatched bases: 6. CDR3 in amino acids: CASSLRTRSGTDTQYF. The CDR3 DNA sequence: TGTGCCAGCAGTTTACGGACTAGAAGTGGCACAGATACGCAGTATTTT.